The 17 T cell receptor beta chains below all came from one sample that was sequenced in a study of blood T cell repertoires in COVID-19. TCRdb's copy holds only in-frame clones and misses some; the assay was immunoSEQ multiplex PCR. The sample includes about 97,000 clones, around nine tenths of them seen just once. Material for sequencing was peripheral blood. These receptors were taken from a human donor in a cohort sampled during active COVID-19.

The chain links TRBV5-1 to TRBJ2-5, with 8 nucleotides matching TRBD1. The V and J ends lost 4 bases and 5 bases, in that order; junction bases with no gene match: 7. Germline V gives CDR1 SGHRS, CDR2 YFSETQ. The CDR3 is 14 residues long. The CDR3 coding sequence is TGCGCCAGCAGCCCCGGACAGGGTGGCGAGACCCAGTACTTC. This gives the protein CASSPGQGGETQYF.

V gene TRBV29-1 combines with J gene TRBJ2-1; 9 bases line up with TRBD1. CDR3 size: 14 residues. Germline loops: CDR1 SQVTM, CDR2 ANQGSEA. V was pared by 6 bases and J by 2 bases, with 5 bases of the junction left unmatched. CDR3: CSVGGTGPYNEQFF. In nucleotides, the CDR3 is TGCAGCGTGGGGGGGACAGGGCCCTACAATGAGCAGTTCTTC.

A few counts support this clone. V is TRBV6-2 or TRBV6-3 and J is TRBJ2-1; D not certain. V was trimmed by 5 bases and J by 5 bases, leaving 4 bases between them. There are 11 residues in the CDR3. Germline values: CDR1 MNHEY, CDR2 SVGEGT. The CDR3 protein is CASSPNNEQFF. The DNA of the CDR3 is TGTGCCAGCAGTCCCAACAATGAGCAGTTCTTC.

The chain is built from TRBV30 and TRBJ2-7; 8 positions match TRBD1. V shed 7 bases and J 0 bases; nucleotides not matched to a gene: 2. Germline lookup yields CDR1 GTSNPN and CDR2 SVGIG (reference sequence). The length of the CDR3 is 12 residues. CDR3 DNA: TGTGCCTCCGGGACAGGCTCCTACGAGCAGTACTTC. Its protein is CASGTGSYEQYF. Complete variable domain (other parts from reference TRBV30 and TRBJ2-7): SQTIHQWPATLVQPVGSPLSLECTVEGTSNPNLYWYRQAAGRGLQLLFYSVGIGQISSEVPQNLSASRPQDRQFILSSKKLLLSDSGFYLCASGTGSYEQYFGPGTRLTVT.

This clone has more than one count but fewer than ten. The J gene is TRBJ2-5, the V gene TRBV4-2; 12 bases are shared with TRBD2. V lost 1 base to trimming and J lost 1 base; unmatched junction nucleotides: 1. Germline CDR1 and CDR2: LGHNA and YNFKEQ. The CDR3 extends over 16 amino acids. CDR3 sequence (DNA): TGTGCCAGCAGCCAAGTGACTAGCGGGGGCCAAGAGACCCAGTACTTC. Translation: CASSQVTSGGQETQYF.

The genes are TRBV7-3 and TRBJ2-2; 8 bases fit TRBD1. Per the germline V gene, CDR1 is SGHTA and CDR2 is FQGTGA. V lost 9 bases and J lost 4; bases outside the gene matches: 7. The CDR3 runs to 14 residues. The CDR3 loop reads CASKDRVTTGELFF. CDR3 nucleotides: TGTGCCAGTAAGGACAGGGTTACCACCGGGGAGCTGTTTTTT.

The J gene is TRBJ2-3, the V gene TRBV5-1, with D possibly TRBD1 on 6 matching bases. The CDR3 covers 12 residues. The germline V and J ends were trimmed by 4 bases and 5 bases, with 8 bases remaining between them. Looked up from germline, CDR1 is SGHRS and CDR2 is YFSETQ. The CDR3 spells CASSVQGDTQYF. CDR3 sequence (DNA): TGCGCCAGCAGCGTACAGGGAGATACGCAGTATTTT.

The chain links TRBV9 to TRBJ2-5; TRBD2 matches at 11 bases. CDR3 length equals 14 residues. The V segment lost 4 bases and the J segment 3 bases; nucleotides outside the gene matches: 2. Germline values: CDR1 SGDLS, CDR2 YYNGEE. This CDR3 reads CASSSLAGEETQYF. The CDR3 DNA sequence: TGTGCCAGCAGCTCACTAGCGGGGGAAGAGACCCAGTACTTC.

The table lists this clone with a count of one. The V gene is TRBV20-1, the J gene TRBJ2-1; possibly TRBD2 for D (6 bases). Germline V gene lookup returns CDR1 DFQATT and CDR2 SNEGSKA (reference sequence). The CDR3 length is 14 residues. Trimming removed 3 bases at V and 8 bases at J, with 17 bases between. CDR3 sequence reads: CSASSLARDDEQFF. The CDR3 DNA reads TGCAGTGCTAGTTCGCTAGCGAGGGACGATGAGCAGTTCTTC.

The chain carries TRBV2 and TRBJ1-6; perhaps TRBD1 as D (6 bases). The CDR3 consists of 17 residues. Germline CDR1 reads SNHLY; CDR2 reads FYNNEI. Trimming shortened V by 3 bases and J by 4 bases, and 16 bases separated the two germline ends. The CDR3 here is CASSDPGGGVYNSPLHF. In DNA, the CDR3 is TGTGCCAGCAGTGATCCTGGGGGGGGCGTTTATAATTCACCCCTCCACTTT.

This sequence joins TRBV7-8 and TRBJ2-2; 7 bases align to TRBD2. Germline V gene sequence: CDR1 SGHVS, CDR2 FQNEAQ. V shed 5 bases, J shed 0 bases, and the junction held 6 bases outside the gene matches. This CDR3 has 16 residues. The CDR3 region has the DNA TGTGCCAGCAGCCGGGACTACACGCCGAACACCGGGGAGCTGTTTTTT. It encodes CASSRDYTPNTGELFF.

The CDR3 DNA follows: TGTGCCAGCATTCCCCCTAGCGGGAGTCCCTATGAGCAGTTCTTC. Encoded protein: CASIPPSGSPYEQFF. J is TRBJ2-1 and V is TRBV6-5, with 10 bases lining up with TRBD2. With V trimmed by 7 bases and J by 8 bases, 11 bases remained unmatched. Germline V gene data show CDR1 as MNHEY and CDR2 as SVGAGI. The CDR3 spans 15 residues.

V and J are TRBV13 and TRBJ2-3, with TRBD2 matching over 11 bases. The germline V gene has CDR1 PRHDT and CDR2 FYEKMQ (reference sequence). Germline trimming cut 1 base from V and 6 bases from J; bases unmatched to any gene: 12. This CDR3 contains 18 residues. The CDR3, as DNA: TGTGCCAGCAGCTTAGTAGCGGGAGGGCCAATCAATCGGGATACGCAGTATTTT. Protein sequence: CASSLVAGGPINRDTQYF.

This rearrangement joins TRBV7-8 to TRBJ2-3, with D unclear. The CDR3 runs 12 residues. Germline CDR1 and CDR2: SGHVS and FQNEAQ. The V end lost 5 bases, the J end lost 6 bases, and 9 bases lay between the germline ends. CDR3 in amino acids: CASSPARDTQYF. DNA of the CDR3: TGTGCCAGCAGCCCGGCTAGGGATACGCAGTATTTT.

This chain connects TRBV7-2 to TRBJ2-6, with 7 positions matching TRBD1. The CDR3 length is 14 residues. V lost 10 bases to trimming and J lost 2 bases; unmatched junction nucleotides: 5. Looked up from germline, CDR1 is SGHTA and CDR2 is FQGNSA. CDR3 sequence (DNA): TGTGCCACCGAAGGGGGCCCTGGGGCCAACGTCCTGACTTTC. It encodes CATEGGPGANVLTF.

J is TRBJ2-1 and V is TRBV3-1 (or the pseudogene TRBV3-2), with TRBD1 matching 8 bases. V shed 4 bases, J shed 5 bases, and the junction held 4 bases outside the gene matches. CDR1 and CDR2 (germline): LGHDT, YNNKEL (reference sequence). This CDR3 has 14 amino acids. CDR3 sequence (DNA): TGTGCCAGCAGCCGACAGGGGACAAACAATGAGCAGTTCTTC. It codes for CASSRQGTNNEQFF.

This CDR3 reads CASSPGQGTPNNYGYTF. DNA for the CDR3: TGTGCCAGCAGCCCCGGACAGGGGACACCCAATAACTATGGCTACACCTTC. V is TRBV5-4 and J is TRBJ1-2, with TRBD1 matching over 9 bases. The germline V gene has CDR1 SGHNT and CDR2 YYREEE (reference sequence). After removal of 4 bases from V and 1 base from J, the junction contained 11 bases not matched to a gene. CDR3 length equals 17 residues.